The 5 T cell receptor beta chains below all came from one sample that was sequenced in a study of PD-L1 blockade in urothelial cancer. Time point described: pretreatment peripheral blood. Here immunoSEQ multiplex PCR was the method, and the copy in TCRdb shows in-frame clones only, minus some. The sample has 45,000 to 70,000 clones, approximately 83% seen once. The specimen was PBMCs, collected around atezolizumab (anti-PD-L1) treatment. Receptors originate from a man aged 65 to 79 with urothelial cancer.

This chain connects TRBV5-1 to TRBJ2-7; 8 bases fit TRBD1. Germline V gives CDR1 SGHRS, CDR2 YFSETQ. The junction had 15 bases not matched to a gene; V was cut back by 4 bases and J by 6 bases. The CDR3 consists of 16 residues. CDR3 nucleotide sequence: TGCGCCAGCAGCCTTTTTCGGACAGGGAGAGGTGGCGAGCAGTACTTC. Its protein product is CASSLFRTGRGGEQYF.

This chain uses TRBV5-4 with TRBJ1-1, with 9 positions matching TRBD1. The ends lost 4 bases at V and 2 bases at J; junction bases unmatched: 6. In germline, CDR1 is SGHNT, CDR2 YYREEE (reference sequence). This CDR3 comprises 15 residues. CDR3 DNA: TGTGCCAGCAGCGTTGGACAGGGGCACAACACTGAAGCTTTCTTT. Its protein is CASSVGQGHNTEAFF.

The chain uses TRBV2 and TRBJ2-7; TRBD2 aligns across 12 bases. The CDR3 spans 18 residues. Germline values: CDR1 SNHLY, CDR2 FYNNEI. The junction had 13 bases not matched to a gene; V was cut back by 6 bases and J by 1 base. CDR3 sequence: CASRPLLAGGQWSYEQYF. The CDR3 nucleotides are TGTGCCAGCAGGCCCCTACTAGCGGGAGGTCAGTGGTCCTACGAGCAGTACTTC.

J is TRBJ1-1 and V is TRBV2; D is perhaps TRBD1 (6 bases). CDR1 SNHLY and CDR2 FYNNEI come from the germline V gene. The CDR3 loop spans 14 amino acids. Trimming shortened V by 3 bases and J by 6 bases, and 14 bases separated the two germline ends. In DNA form, the CDR3 reads TGTGCCAGCAGTGAGGTCAGGGGACCGTCTGAAGCTTTCTTT. It specifies CASSEVRGPSEAFF.

V usage is TRBV27 and J usage is TRBJ1-2; tentative D call: TRBD1 (6 bases). Germline V gene lookup returns CDR1 MNHEY and CDR2 SMNVEV (reference sequence). The CDR3 runs 15 residues. Deletions cut 5 bases from V and 4 bases from J, with 17 bases between. This chain's CDR3 is CASSALQGGPYGYTF. DNA of the CDR3: TGTGCCAGCAGTGCCCTACAGGGAGGGCCCTATGGCTACACCTTC.